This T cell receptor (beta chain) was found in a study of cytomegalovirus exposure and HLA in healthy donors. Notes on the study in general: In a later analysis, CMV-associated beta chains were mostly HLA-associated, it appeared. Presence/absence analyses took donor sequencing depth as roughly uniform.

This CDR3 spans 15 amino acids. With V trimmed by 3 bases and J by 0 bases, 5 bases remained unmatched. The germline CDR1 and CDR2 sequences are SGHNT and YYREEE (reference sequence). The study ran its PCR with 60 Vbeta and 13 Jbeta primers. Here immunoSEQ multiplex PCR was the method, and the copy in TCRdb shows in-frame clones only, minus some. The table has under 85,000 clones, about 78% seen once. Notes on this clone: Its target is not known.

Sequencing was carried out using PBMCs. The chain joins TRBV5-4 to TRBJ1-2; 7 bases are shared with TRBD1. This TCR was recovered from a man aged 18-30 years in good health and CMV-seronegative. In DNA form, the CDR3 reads TGTGCCAGCAGCTCTGGACAGGTAGCTAACTATGGCTACACCTTC. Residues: CASSSGQVANYGYTF. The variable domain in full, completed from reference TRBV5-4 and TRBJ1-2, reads ETGVTQSPTHLIKTRGQQVTLRCSSQSGHNTVSWYQQALGQGPQFIFQYYREEENGRGNFPPRFSGLQFPNYSSELNVNALELDDSALYLCASSSGQVANYGYTFGSGTRLTVV.